This T cell receptor beta chain was profiled in a study of T cell responses to AZD1222 COVID-19 vaccine. CDR1 and CDR2 (germline): MDHEN, SYDVKM. The germline V and J ends were trimmed by 6 bases and 16 bases, with 22 bases remaining between them. The CDR3 loop spans 13 amino acids. Profiling relied on immunoSEQ multiplex PCR, and the TCRdb table lists in-frame clones only, not all of them. Of tens of thousands of clones listed, 80% were seen once; the top ten hold approximately 5%. As regards this clone: Its specificity is not known.

Pooling covered second doses at about 4 or about 12 weeks. The study's findings and limits: Baseline seropositivity characterized only six AZD1222 recipients. No day 14 peak samples; only post-peak repertoires were characterized. With dominance at 160-218 and 743-854, vaccine-associated CD4 TCRs spanned spike.

The chain carries TRBV28 and TRBJ1-5, with unresolved D. This clonotype originated in an adult who received the AZD1222 COVID-19 vaccine. The sequences come from peripheral blood, collected 28 days after the second AZD1222 dose. CDR3 DNA: TGTGCCAGCAGCCCGGTTCTCCTTCTTACTGGACATTTT. It yields the protein CASSPVLLLTGHF. Full variable domain (rest looked up from reference TRBV28 and TRBJ1-5): DVKVTQSSRYLVKRTGEKVFLECVQDMDHENMFWYRQDPGLGLRLIYFSYDVKMKEKGDIPEGYSVSREKKERFSLILESASTNQTSMYLCASSPVLLLTGHFGDGTRLSIL.